The present T cell receptor beta chain was sequenced within a study of T cell repertoires in cytomegalovirus infection. Study at large: Based on public TCR beta signatures, there were indications of CMV infection and of a matching HLA type.

CDR3 length: 15 amino acids. V lost 5 bases and J lost 5, with 20 bases in between. CDR1 and CDR2 (germline): SGHKS, YYEKEE (reference sequence). Points from the study as a whole: Dominating the ex vivo response were HLA-C-restricted CMV-specific TCR beta clonotypes. Cumulative public TCR beta family frequency identified CMV carriers with the relevant HLA.

Ten or more counts support this clonotype. The antigen is not known. TCRdb called the reads again in MiXCR, with one record for every CDR3 protein. The table records roughly 76,000 distinct CDR3 sequences, more than 3% of them present only once. This TCR derives from a human donor in good health (CMV status not recorded). Some clones in this sample may be carry-over from other donors' samples. Source material: PBMCs. J is TRBJ2-7 and V is TRBV5-5; D is possibly TRBD2 (8 bases). CDR3 sequence reads: CASRRTPGGGNEQYF. For the CDR3, the DNA is TGTGCCAGCAGAAGAACCCCGGGAGGGGGCAACGAGCAGTACTTC.